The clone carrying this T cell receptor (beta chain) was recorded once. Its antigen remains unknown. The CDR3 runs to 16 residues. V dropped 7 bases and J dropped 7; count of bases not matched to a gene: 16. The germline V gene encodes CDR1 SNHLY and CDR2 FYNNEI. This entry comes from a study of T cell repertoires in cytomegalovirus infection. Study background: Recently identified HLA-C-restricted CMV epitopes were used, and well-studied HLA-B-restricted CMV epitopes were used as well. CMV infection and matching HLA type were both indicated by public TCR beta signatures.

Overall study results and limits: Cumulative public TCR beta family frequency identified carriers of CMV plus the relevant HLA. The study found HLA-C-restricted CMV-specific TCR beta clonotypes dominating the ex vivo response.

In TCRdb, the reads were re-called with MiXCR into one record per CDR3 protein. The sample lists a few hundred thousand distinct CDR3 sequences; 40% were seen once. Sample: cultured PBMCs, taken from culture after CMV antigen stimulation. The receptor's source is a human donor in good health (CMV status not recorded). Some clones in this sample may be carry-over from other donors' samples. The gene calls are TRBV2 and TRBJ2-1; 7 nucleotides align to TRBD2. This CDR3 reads CASTLRGGSAGNEQFF. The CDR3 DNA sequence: TGTGCCAGCACCCTAAGAGGCGGGAGCGCGGGGAATGAGCAGTTCTTC.